The rows below give T cell receptor beta chains drawn from one sample of a study of blood T cell repertoires in COVID-19. Libraries were prepared by immunoSEQ multiplex PCR; TCRdb keeps only in-frame clonotypes and omits some of them. The sample holds around 60,000 clones, just under 75% seen once. Sequencing was done on a sample of peripheral blood. These receptors came from an older woman with COVID-19, enrolled during active disease. Each CDR3 is given with its conserved first and last residue. Fields, in order: J gene, CDR3 length, D gene, clone size, V gene, CDR3 DNA, CDR3 protein. The D gene is left open where the match is weak. Clone size is given for some rows only: seen once, a few or many times, or a class if the clone is expanded.

TRBJ1-4 15 TRBD1 - TRBV2 TGTGCCAGCAGAGAGACAGGGGCCCTTAATGAAAAACTGTTTTTT CASRETGALNEKLFF
TRBJ2-7 16 TRBD1 - TRBV4-2 TGTGCCAGCAGCCAGGGAGGGACAGGGATTGTCTACGAGCAGTACTTC CASSQGGTGIVYEQYF
TRBJ2-1 14 - - TRBV7-8 TGTGCCAGCAGCTTACTAGCGATATACAATGAGCAGTTCTTC CASSLLAIYNEQFF
TRBJ1-2 10 - - TRBV20-1 TGCAGTGCTGTGTGGAGGGGCTACACCTTC CSAVWRGYTF
TRBJ1-6 14 TRBD1 - TRBV6-5 TGTGCCACTGGCCGACAGGGGCATAATTCACCCCTCCACTTT CATGRQGHNSPLHF
TRBJ2-3 12 - - TRBV5-5 TGTGCCAGCACCTTGGGAGCAGATACGCAGTATTTT CASTLGADTQYF
TRBJ1-2 15 TRBD1 - TRBV9 TGTGCCAGCAGCGTGTGGGACAGGGGGCCCTATGGCTACACCTTC CASSVWDRGPYGYTF
TRBJ1-4 14 - - TRBV18 TGTGCCAGCTCACAATACAGGGATCAGGAAAAACTGTTTTTT CASSQYRDQEKLFF
TRBJ1-2 12 - few TRBV5-8 TGTGCCAGCACAATCTGGGGGGGCGGCTACACCTTC CASTIWGGGYTF
TRBJ2-1 15 - - TRBV9 TGTGCCAGCAGCTCGCGGGACAGATACTACAATGAGCAGTTCTTC CASSSRDRYYNEQFF
TRBJ2-1 12 - - TRBV12-5 TGTGCTAGTGCCGGGTCGCAGGCTAGCAGTTTCTTC CASAGSQASSFF
TRBJ1-2 15 - - TRBV3-1/TRBV3-2 TGTGCCAGCAGCCAAGAGGGGGGAGCTAACTATGGCTACACCTTC CASSQEGGANYGYTF
TRBJ2-5 18 TRBD1 - TRBV20-1 TGCAGTGCTAGTGACCCGGGACAGGGGGCTTCAAGCGAAGAGACCCAGTACTTC CSASDPGQGASSEETQYF
TRBJ2-1 14 - - TRBV11-2 TGTGCCAGCAGCCAGGGACACCTCGGGAATGAGCAGTTCTTC CASSQGHLGNEQFF
TRBJ1-5 14 TRBD1 - TRBV4-1 TGCGCCAGCAGCCGGACAGGGAGCAATCAGCCCCAGCATTTT CASSRTGSNQPQHF
TRBJ2-2 14 - - TRBV6-5 TGTGCCAGCTCCCGGACAGTGCAGACCGGGGAGCTGTTTTTT CASSRTVQTGELFF
TRBJ1-5 16 TRBD1 - TRBV19 TGTGCCAGTAGTATAAGTGGGCAGGGGGCGGATCAGCCCCAGCATTTT CASSISGQGADQPQHF
TRBJ2-5 14 - once TRBV4-2 TGTGCCAGCAGCCTTCAGGAGGCCGAAGAGACCCAGTACTTC CASSLQEAEETQYF
TRBJ2-5 15 TRBD1 - TRBV5-6 TGTGCCAGCAGCTTGGGGCCCGACAGGGAAGAGACCCAGTACTTC CASSLGPDREETQYF
TRBJ2-5 13 - - TRBV7-2 TGTGCCAGCAACGGCCAGGGGAAAGAGACCCAGTACTTC CASNGQGKETQYF
TRBJ2-2 15 TRBD1 - TRBV3-1/TRBV3-2 TGTGCCAGCAGCCGACAGGGGCCTAACACCGGGGAGCTGTTTTTT CASSRQGPNTGELFF
TRBJ1-1 14 - - TRBV6-6 TGTGCCAGCAGTGGTTCGACAGAGAACACTGAAGCTTTCTTT CASSGSTENTEAFF
TRBJ1-1 13 - - TRBV11-3 TGTGCCAGCAGCTTAGATGGTGACAGCCTACTTTACTTT CASSLDGDSLLYF
TRBJ1-2 12 - - TRBV19 TGTGCCAGTAGTATCTCCGTCTATGGCTACACCTTC CASSISVYGYTF
TRBJ1-2 11 - once TRBV29-1 TGCACCGTGGGGGGAGACTATGGCTACACCTTC CTVGGDYGYTF
TRBJ1-1 14 - few TRBV27 TGTGCCAGCCGCACCGCCGGGAAGATCACTGAAGCTTTCTTT CASRTAGKITEAFF
TRBJ2-1 15 TRBD2 - TRBV4-3 TGCGCCAGCAGCCAAGGTGTAGCGGGTTACAATGAGCAGTTCTTC CASSQGVAGYNEQFF
TRBJ2-7 13 TRBD2 - TRBV29-1 TGCAGCGCCATGACTAGCGGGGGCTCGCCCCAGTACTTC CSAMTSGGSPQYF
TRBJ1-2 14 TRBD1 - TRBV28 TGTGCCAGCAGCCCAGGGGGCTCGAACTATGGCTACACCTTC CASSPGGSNYGYTF
TRBJ2-7 15 TRBD1 - TRBV7-2 TGTGCCAGCAGAGCAGGGACAGGGGGTTCCTACGAGCAGTACTTC CASRAGTGGSYEQYF
TRBJ2-7 14 TRBD1 - TRBV5-4 TGTGCCAGCACCCGGGACAGGGTCTCCTACGAGCAGTACTTC CASTRDRVSYEQYF